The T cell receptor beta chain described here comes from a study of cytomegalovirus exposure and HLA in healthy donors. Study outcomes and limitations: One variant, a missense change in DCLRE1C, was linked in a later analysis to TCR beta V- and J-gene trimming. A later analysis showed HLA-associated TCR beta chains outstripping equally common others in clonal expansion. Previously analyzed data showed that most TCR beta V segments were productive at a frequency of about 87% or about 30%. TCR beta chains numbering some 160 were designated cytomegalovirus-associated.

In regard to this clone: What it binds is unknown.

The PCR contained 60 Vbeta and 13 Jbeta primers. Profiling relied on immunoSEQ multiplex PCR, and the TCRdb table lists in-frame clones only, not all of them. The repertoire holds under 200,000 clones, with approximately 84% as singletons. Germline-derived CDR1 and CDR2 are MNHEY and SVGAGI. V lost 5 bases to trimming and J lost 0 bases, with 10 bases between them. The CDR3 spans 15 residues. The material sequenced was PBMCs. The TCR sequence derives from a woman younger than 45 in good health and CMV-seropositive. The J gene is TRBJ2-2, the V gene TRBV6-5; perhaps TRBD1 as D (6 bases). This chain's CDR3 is CASSPGQTNTGELFF. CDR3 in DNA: TGTGCCAGCAGTCCGGGACAAACGAACACCGGGGAGCTGTTTTTT.